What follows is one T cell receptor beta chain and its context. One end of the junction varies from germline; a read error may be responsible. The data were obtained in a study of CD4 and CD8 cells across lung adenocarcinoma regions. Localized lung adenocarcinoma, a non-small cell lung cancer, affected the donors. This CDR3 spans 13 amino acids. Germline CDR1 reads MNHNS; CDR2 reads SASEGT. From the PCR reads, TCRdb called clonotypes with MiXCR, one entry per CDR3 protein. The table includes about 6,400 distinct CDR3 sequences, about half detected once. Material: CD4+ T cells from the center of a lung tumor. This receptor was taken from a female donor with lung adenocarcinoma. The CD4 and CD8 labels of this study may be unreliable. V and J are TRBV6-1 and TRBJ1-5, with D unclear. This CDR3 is CASRDPLLEPHHF. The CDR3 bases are TGTGCCAGCAGAGACCCCTTACTGGAGCCCCACCACTTT.